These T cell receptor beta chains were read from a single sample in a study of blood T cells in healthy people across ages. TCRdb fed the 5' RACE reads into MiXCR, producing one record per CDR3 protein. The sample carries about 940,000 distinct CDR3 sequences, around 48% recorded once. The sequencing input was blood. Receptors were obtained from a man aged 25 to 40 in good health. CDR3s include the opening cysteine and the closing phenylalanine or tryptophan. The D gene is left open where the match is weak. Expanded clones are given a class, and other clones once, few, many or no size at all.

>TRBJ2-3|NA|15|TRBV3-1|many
TGTGCCAGCAGCCAACTCCGGGGGCTCACAGATACGCAGTATTTT
CASSQLRGLTDTQYF
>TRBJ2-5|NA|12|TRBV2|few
TGTGCCAGCAGTGTTTCGGGAGAGACCCAGTACTTC
CASSVSGETQYF
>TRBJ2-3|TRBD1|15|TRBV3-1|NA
TGTGCCAGCAGCCAAGGAGACAGGGGCACAGATACGCAGTATTTT
CASSQGDRGTDTQYF
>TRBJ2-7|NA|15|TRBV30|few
TGTGCCTGGAGTTCAGGCAGTATACTACCCTACGAGCAGTACTTC
CAWSSGSILPYEQYF
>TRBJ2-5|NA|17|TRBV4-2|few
TGTGCCAGCAGTCCAGAGGGGAGCCGGGACTTTAAAGAGACCCAGTACTTC
CASSPEGSRDFKETQYF
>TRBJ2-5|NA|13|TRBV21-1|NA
TGTGCCAGCACCACTAGCGAGCAAGAGACCCAGTACTTC
CASTTSEQETQYF
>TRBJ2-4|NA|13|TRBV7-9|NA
TGTGCCAGCAGCTTAGCATCCGGTAACGGGCAGTACTTC
CASSLASGNGQYF
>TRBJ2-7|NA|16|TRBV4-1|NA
TGCGCCAGCAGCCAAGAAATAGCGGTACGGACCTACGAGCAGTACTTC
CASSQEIAVRTYEQYF
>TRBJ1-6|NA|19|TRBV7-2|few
TGTGCCAGCAGCCCACACCCGGACAGATCGAACTCCTATAATTCACCCCTCCACTTT
CASSPHPDRSNSYNSPLHF
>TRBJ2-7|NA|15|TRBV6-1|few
TGTGCCAGCAGTGAAAATTCCAGGTCCTCCTACGAGCAGTACTTC
CASSENSRSSYEQYF
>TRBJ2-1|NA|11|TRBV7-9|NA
TGTGCCAGCAGCCCCCGCTATGAGCAGTTCTTC
CASSPRYEQFF
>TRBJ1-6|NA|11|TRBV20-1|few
TGCAGTGCTAGAGGGGATTCACCCCTCCACTTT
CSARGDSPLHF
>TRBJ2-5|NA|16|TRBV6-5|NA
TGTGCCAACAGTTCGGACAGTCCCCTCGTAGCAGAGACCCAGTACTTC
CANSSDSPLVAETQYF
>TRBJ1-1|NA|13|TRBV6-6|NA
TGTGCCAGCAGTGCAGGGGAGGTGGGTGAAGCTTTCTTT
CASSAGEVGEAFF
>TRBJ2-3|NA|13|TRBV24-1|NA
TGTGCCACCAGTGATGCGAGCACAGATACGCAGTATTTT
CATSDASTDTQYF
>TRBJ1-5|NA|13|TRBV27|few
TGTGCCAGCAGTTTGATGGGGGATCAGCCCCAGCATTTT
CASSLMGDQPQHF
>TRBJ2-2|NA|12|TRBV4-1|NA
TGCGCCAGCTTAAGGGTCACCGGGGAGCTGTTTTTT
CASLRVTGELFF
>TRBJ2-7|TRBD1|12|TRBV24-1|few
TGTGCCACCAGTGATTTACAGGGGAACTCGTACTTC
CATSDLQGNSYF
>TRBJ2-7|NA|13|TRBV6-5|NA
TGTGCCAGCAGCAACAGCGGACCTGGCGAGCAGTACTTC
CASSNSGPGEQYF
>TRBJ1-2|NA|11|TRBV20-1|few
TGCAGTGCTACCCTAGCGGGGGTCTACACCTTC
CSATLAGVYTF
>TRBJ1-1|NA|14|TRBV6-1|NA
TGTGCCAGCAGTGAAGGCACGGAGGGCACTGAAGCTTTCTTT
CASSEGTEGTEAFF
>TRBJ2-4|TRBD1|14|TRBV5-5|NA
TGTGCCAGCAGCGTAGGACAGGGGGGAAACATTCAGTACTTC
CASSVGQGGNIQYF
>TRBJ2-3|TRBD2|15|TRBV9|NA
TGTGCCAGCAGCGTAGGCAACGGGAGGAGAGATACGCAGTATTTT
CASSVGNGRRDTQYF
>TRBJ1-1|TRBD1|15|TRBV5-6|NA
TGTGCCAGCAGCGGGTTGACAGGGGGCCCCACTGAAGCTTTCTTT
CASSGLTGGPTEAFF
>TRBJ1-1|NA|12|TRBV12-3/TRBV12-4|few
TGTGCCAGCAGTTTTAGGCGGGGCGAAGCTTTCTTT
CASSFRRGEAFF
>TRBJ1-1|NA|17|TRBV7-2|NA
TGTGCCAGCAGCTTAGTTGGTCAGGGTGTCGGAGGCGCTGAAGCTTTCTTT
CASSLVGQGVGGAEAFF
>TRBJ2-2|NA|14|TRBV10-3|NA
TGTGCCAGCCAGGGGGGGTCGGACACCGGGGAGCTGTTTTTT
CASQGGSDTGELFF
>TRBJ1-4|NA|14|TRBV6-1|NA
TGTGCCAGCAGTGAACAGGGACCCATCGGAAAACTGTTTTTT
CASSEQGPIGKLFF
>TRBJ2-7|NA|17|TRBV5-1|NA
TGCGCCAGCAGCTTGACGGGCGAGCCTAGGAGCTCCTACGAGCAGTACTTC
CASSLTGEPRSSYEQYF
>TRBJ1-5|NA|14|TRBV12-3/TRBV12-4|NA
TGTGCCGGCAGCCGGGGGTCAGATCGGCAGCCCCAGCATTTT
CAGSRGSDRQPQHF
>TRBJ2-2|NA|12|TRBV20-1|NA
TGCAGTGCTATCAAGAACACCGGGGAGCTGTTTTTT
CSAIKNTGELFF